The 3 T cell receptor beta chains below come from one sample, sequenced in a study of OX40 agonist ivuxolimab in advanced cancers. TCRdb's copy holds only in-frame clones and misses some; the assay was immunoSEQ multiplex PCR. The sample holds 50,000 or so clones, 70% to 90% seen once. Material: CD4+ or CD8+ T cells sorted from blood, obtained in a trial of the OX40 agonist ivuxolimab. Receptors were obtained from an adult with an advanced solid tumor such as melanoma, head and neck, liver or kidney cancer.

The rearrangement uses TRBV28 and TRBJ2-7; D gene unclear. Germline CDR1 is MDHEN and CDR2 is SYDVKM. The CDR3 runs to 15 residues. Trimming stripped 6 bases from V and 9 bases from J, with 24 bases between. The DNA of the CDR3 is TGTGCCAGCAGCCCCTCTTACCAGACTTTACGAGGGCAGTACTTC. This sequence encodes CASSPSYQTLRGQYF.

The V call is TRBV9, the J call TRBJ2-5; D may match TRBD1 or TRBD2 (6 bases each). The CDR3 spans 13 residues. Per germline, CDR1 SGDLS and CDR2 YYNGEE. V was shortened by 2 bases and J by 5 bases, with 10 bases between the two germline ends. This CDR3 is CASSVPGGETQYF. The CDR3 DNA is TGTGCCAGCAGCGTGCCCGGGGGCGAGACCCAGTACTTC.

The V call is TRBV5-1, the J call TRBJ2-3, with 15 bases that match TRBD2. CDR1 SGHRS and CDR2 YFSETQ come from the germline V gene. After removal of 3 bases from V and 0 bases from J, the junction contained 5 bases not matched to a gene. This CDR3 contains 18 residues. The CDR3 is CASSSRTSGRASTDTQYF. As DNA, the CDR3 is TGCGCCAGCAGCTCCAGGACTAGCGGGAGGGCTAGCACAGATACGCAGTATTTT.